These T cell receptor beta chains were read from a single sample in a study of T-cell memory formation after mild COVID-19. A single record per CDR3 protein comes from TCRdb applying MiXCR to the 5' RACE reads. The table includes approximately 340,000 distinct CDR3 sequences, approximately 15% detected once. Material: PBMCs or a T cell subset sorted from them (not recorded which). The origin of the receptors is a man aged 18 to 29 who had mild COVID-19 (a few samples of this study predate the infection). Cell type and time point are not known. Each CDR3 is given with its conserved first and last residue. The D gene is left open where the match is weak. Clone size is shown for a subset of rows, as once, few, many or a class of expanded clone.

v_gene	abundance	d_gene	j_gene	CDR3nt	CDR3aa
TRBV3-1	.	.	TRBJ2-3	TGTGACAGCAGCCAAGTCCCGTCGGCGCAGTATTTT	CDSSQVPSAQYF
TRBV29-1	few	.	TRBJ1-6	TGCAGCGTTAGGGGGACCCCAAATTCACCCCTCCACTTT	CSVRGTPNSPLHF
TRBV7-9	few	TRBD2	TRBJ2-6	TGTGCCAGCAGCTCCCCTACGGGACTAGCGGGGGTTGGGGCCAACGTCCTGACTTTC	CASSSPTGLAGVGANVLTF
TRBV18	many	.	TRBJ2-7	TGTGCCAGCTCACCAGGGGCAGAGTACGAGCAGTACTTC	CASSPGAEYEQYF
TRBV9	.	.	TRBJ2-4	TGTGCCAGCAGCGTAGAGGTCATGGAAGGAAAGGGAGCCAAAAACATTCAGTACTTC	CASSVEVMEGKGAKNIQYF
TRBV15	many	.	TRBJ2-1	TGTGCCACCAGCAGAGCTGGGGGGCTTGATGAGCAGTTCTTC	CATSRAGGLDEQFF
TRBV29-1	few	TRBD2	TRBJ2-2	TGCAGCGTTGGTGGCGGGGGGGCGAGGACCGGGGAGCTGTTTTTT	CSVGGGGARTGELFF
TRBV21-1	once	.	TRBJ1-5	TGTGCCAGCAGCAAAACGGGGACAGGGGGCAATCAGCCCCAGCATTTT	CASSKTGTGGNQPQHF
TRBV5-1	.	.	TRBJ2-3	TGCGCCAGCAGCCCCCACAGGAGTGAGCGAGATACGCAGTATTTT	CASSPHRSERDTQYF
TRBV9	.	.	TRBJ1-2	TGTGCCAGCAGCGTAGTTCCAGGTTCGGAATATGGCTACACCTTC	CASSVVPGSEYGYTF
TRBV7-2	few	.	TRBJ1-1	TGTGCCAGCAGCTTAGTACACGGCTTGAACACTGAAGCTTTCTTT	CASSLVHGLNTEAFF
TRBV28	few	.	TRBJ1-1	TGTGCCAGCAGTATACGGGACGGGGCTTTCTTT	CASSIRDGAFF
TRBV7-2	.	.	TRBJ1-1	TGTGCCAGCAGCCCCCCGCGGGCGGGCATGAACACTGAAGCTTTCTTT	CASSPPRAGMNTEAFF
TRBV12-3/TRBV12-4	few	.	TRBJ1-6	TGTGCCAGCAGTTCTGAGGGTCTAACCTATAATTCACCCCTCCACTTT	CASSSEGLTYNSPLHF
TRBV4-3	few	.	TRBJ2-1	TGCGCCAGCAGACAGGGACTACGCTACAATGAGCAGTTCTTC	CASRQGLRYNEQFF
TRBV7-6	many	TRBD2	TRBJ2-3	TGTGCCAGCAGCGTACTAGCGGGGGGAGTCACAGATACGCAGTATTTT	CASSVLAGGVTDTQYF
TRBV10-3	few	TRBD2	TRBJ2-5	TGTGCCATCGGACTAGCGGGTGCCCAAGAGACCCAGTACTTC	CAIGLAGAQETQYF
TRBV6-6	few	.	TRBJ2-1	TGTGCCAGCAGTTACGGGTTCAGCAATGAGCAGTTCTTC	CASSYGFSNEQFF
TRBV18	.	.	TRBJ2-1	TGTGCCAGCTCTTCGACCCGGTACAATGAGCAGTTCTTC	CASSSTRYNEQFF
TRBV6-2/TRBV6-3	few	.	TRBJ1-6	TGTGCCAGCAGCCCCGGGCCAGACCTCCACTTT	CASSPGPDLHF
TRBV5-1	.	TRBD2	TRBJ2-7	TGCGCCAGCAGTTCCGGGGGGGCCACCTACGAGCAGTACTTC	CASSSGGATYEQYF
TRBV10-3	.	TRBD2	TRBJ2-5	TGTGCCATCAGCTCCCGGGCGGGGGAAGAGACCCAGTACTTC	CAISSRAGEETQYF
TRBV18	.	.	TRBJ2-7	TGTGCCAGCTCACCGGAGTCCTACGAGCAGTACTTC	CASSPESYEQYF
TRBV12-3/TRBV12-4	many	TRBD1	TRBJ1-6	TGTGCCAGCAGTCCAGGACAGGGAGCACCCCTCCACTTT	CASSPGQGAPLHF
TRBV20-1	.	.	TRBJ1-2	TGCAGTGCTAGAGGAGGGGTACTCTATGGCTACACCTTC	CSARGGVLYGYTF
TRBV24-1	.	.	TRBJ2-3	TGTGCCACCAGTGATAATAGTGCGGGGGATACGCAGTATTTT	CATSDNSAGDTQYF
TRBV7-2	.	TRBD1	TRBJ2-1	TGTGCCAGCAGTAAAAGGGGGCTGAACAGTGAGCAGTTCTTC	CASSKRGLNSEQFF
TRBV6-6	.	TRBD1	TRBJ1-4	TGTGCCAGCAGCACGGGACAGGCGAATGAAAAACTGTTTTTT	CASSTGQANEKLFF
TRBV7-2	few	.	TRBJ2-4	TGTGCCAGCAGCGTTGACAGGCTAGCCAAAAACATTCAGTACTTC	CASSVDRLAKNIQYF
TRBV4-3	.	.	TRBJ1-2	TGCGCCAGCAGCCAGGGACTAGGACAACGGATGAACTATGGCTACACCTTC	CASSQGLGQRMNYGYTF
TRBV5-4	.	TRBD1	TRBJ1-2	TGTGCCAGCAGCTTGGGTTCGACAGGGAAAGCCTATGGCTACACCTTC	CASSLGSTGKAYGYTF
TRBV20-1	.	TRBD2	TRBJ2-5	TGCAGTTCCGGGGGGGCCGTGGGGACCCAGTACTTC	CSSGGAVGTQYF
TRBV6-5	few	.	TRBJ1-1	TGTGCCAGCAGTTCTTTAAGGGGCATGAACACTGAAGCTTTCTTT	CASSSLRGMNTEAFF
TRBV7-3	.	.	TRBJ2-1	TGTGCCAGCAGCTTAAACTCTGCGGGATACAATGAGCAGTTCTTC	CASSLNSAGYNEQFF
TRBV12-3/TRBV12-4	few	.	TRBJ2-5	TGTGCCAGCACTACGCACAGCCAAGAGACCCAGTACTTC	CASTTHSQETQYF
TRBV29-1	few	.	TRBJ1-5	TGCAGCGTTCGAGGGATGGGCAATCAGCCCCAGCATTTT	CSVRGMGNQPQHF